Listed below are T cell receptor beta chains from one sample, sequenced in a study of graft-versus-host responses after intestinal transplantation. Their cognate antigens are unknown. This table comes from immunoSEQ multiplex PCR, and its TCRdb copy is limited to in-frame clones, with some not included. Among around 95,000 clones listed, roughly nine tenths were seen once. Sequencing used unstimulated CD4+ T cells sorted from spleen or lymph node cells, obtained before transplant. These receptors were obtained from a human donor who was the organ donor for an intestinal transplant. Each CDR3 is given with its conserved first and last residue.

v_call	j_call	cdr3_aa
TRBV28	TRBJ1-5	CASSSGQGFNQPQHF
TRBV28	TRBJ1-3	CASGSSGNTIYF
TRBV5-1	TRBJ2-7	CASSLGQNYEQYF
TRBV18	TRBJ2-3	CASSPMSSTDTQYF
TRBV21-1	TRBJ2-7	CASRRSKWDRGSYEQYF
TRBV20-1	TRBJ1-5	CSAPRSAAQHF
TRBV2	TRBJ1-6	CASTVDGGNNSPLHF
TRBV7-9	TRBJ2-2	CASSLGQGNTGELFF
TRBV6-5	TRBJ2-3	CASEPTSGGDTQYF
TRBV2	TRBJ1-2	CASSVGGFYGYTF
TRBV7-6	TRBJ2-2	CASSETLPAPDTGELFF
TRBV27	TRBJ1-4	CASSSGTATNEKLFF
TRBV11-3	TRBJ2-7	CASSPIHSTEERYEQYF